Listed below are T cell receptor beta chains from one sample, sequenced in a study of OX40 agonist ivuxolimab in advanced cancers. Profiling relied on immunoSEQ multiplex PCR, and the TCRdb table lists in-frame clones only, not all of them. The table includes roughly 86,000 clones, about 89% detected once. The source material was CD4+ or CD8+ T cells sorted from blood, sampled in a trial of the OX40 agonist ivuxolimab. The receptors derive from an adult with an advanced solid tumor such as melanoma, head and neck, liver or kidney cancer. The CDR3 runs from the conserved cysteine through the conserved F or W. D genes are given only for firm matches. The size entry is marked missing in some rows and otherwise reads once, few, many or a size class.

>TRBJ2-1|NA|TRBV7-2|TRBD1
TGTGCCAGCAGCAGCCGGGACAGACTCTACAATGAGCAGTTCTTC
CASSSRDRLYNEQFF
>TRBJ2-3|NA|TRBV7-8|TRBD1
TGTGCCAGCAGCCGTGACAGGGGACGAGATACGCAGTATTTT
CASSRDRGRDTQYF
>TRBJ1-2|NA|TRBV11-2|NA
TGTGCCAGCAGCTCTAATTACAGGCCGACGGCTAACTATGGCTACACCTTC
CASSSNYRPTANYGYTF
>TRBJ2-7|NA|TRBV6-1|TRBD1
TGTGCCAGCAGTAGACCGGGACAGCTATTTTACGAGCAGTACTTC
CASSRPGQLFYEQYF
>TRBJ2-3|NA|TRBV13|NA
TGTGCCAGCAGCTGGGGGGCAGATACGCAGTATTTT
CASSWGADTQYF
>TRBJ2-5|NA|TRBV9|NA
TGTGCCAGCAGCGCGGTTCAGGGCGCTGGAACCCAGTACTTC
CASSAVQGAGTQYF
>TRBJ1-2|NA|TRBV6-1|TRBD1
TGTGCCAGCAGTGCCCGGGACAGGGGATTGGGTGGCTACACCTTC
CASSARDRGLGGYTF
>TRBJ2-5|NA|TRBV6-1|NA
TGTGCCAGCAGGAAGACAGGTACCCAAGAGACCCAGTACTTC
CASRKTGTQETQYF
>TRBJ1-5|NA|TRBV19|NA
TGTGCCAGTAGTATAGAGGACAGCCCTAGCAATCAGCCCCAGCATTTT
CASSIEDSPSNQPQHF
>TRBJ2-4|NA|TRBV6-5|TRBD1
TGTGCCAGCAGTTTGGACAGGGGAGCCAAAAACATTCAGTACTTC
CASSLDRGAKNIQYF
>TRBJ1-4|NA|TRBV5-1|NA
TGCGCCAGCAGCCCGACATCCACGAGTGAAAAACTGTTTTTT
CASSPTSTSEKLFF
>TRBJ2-7|NA|TRBV9|TRBD2
TGTGCCAGCAGCGTAGCGGCTAGCGGACCCTACGAGCAGTACTTC
CASSVAASGPYEQYF
>TRBJ2-7|NA|TRBV19|NA
TGTGCCAGTAGTATCCTCAGATCCACGGACAGTGATACCTACGAGCAGTACTTC
CASSILRSTDSDTYEQYF
>TRBJ2-1|NA|TRBV7-2|NA
TGTGCCAGCAGCTTAAGTGTCGGTGAGCAGTTCTTC
CASSLSVGEQFF
>TRBJ2-1|NA|TRBV18|TRBD1
TGTGCCAGCTCACCACCGGTGGGACAGGGGAACAATGAGCAGTTCTTC
CASSPPVGQGNNEQFF
>TRBJ2-3|NA|TRBV29-1|TRBD2
TGCAGCGTTGACCGGATTAGCGGGTCTAGCACAGATACGCAGTATTTT
CSVDRISGSSTDTQYF
>TRBJ2-5|NA|TRBV9|TRBD2
TGTGCCAGCAGCGGAGATCCCCTAGCGCGCGGGGGGGAGACCCAGTACTTC
CASSGDPLARGGETQYF
>TRBJ2-1|NA|TRBV5-1|TRBD2
TGCGCCAGCAGGCCCTTTTCTACTAGCGGCCAGAGCTCCTACAATGAGCAGTTCTTC
CASRPFSTSGQSSYNEQFF
>TRBJ2-3|NA|TRBV7-3|TRBD2
TGTGCCAGCAGCTTAGGCGGGGGGGCAGATACGCAGTATTTT
CASSLGGGADTQYF
>TRBJ2-7|once|TRBV7-2|TRBD1
TGTGCCAGCAGCTTGCGACAGGGGCCTGGGTACGAGCAGTACTTC
CASSLRQGPGYEQYF
>TRBJ2-7|NA|TRBV7-9|NA
TGTGCCAGCAGCTTAGTGACGGATTCCTACGAGCAGTACTTC
CASSLVTDSYEQYF
>TRBJ2-6|NA|TRBV6-4|NA
TGTGCCAGCAGTCTAGAAGGCCTATTATCTGGGGCCAACGTCCTGACTTTC
CASSLEGLLSGANVLTF
>TRBJ2-7|NA|TRBV5-1|NA
TGCGCCAGCAGCTGGATCGGACCGACCTACGAGCAGTACTTC
CASSWIGPTYEQYF
>TRBJ2-5|NA|TRBV19|TRBD1
TGTGCCAGTAGTATTAACAGGGGAGCGTGGATGGTAGAGACCCAGTACTTC
CASSINRGAWMVETQYF
>TRBJ2-2|NA|TRBV23-1|NA
TGCGCCAGCAGTCAATCACGCGGGTTGAGCACCGGGGAGCTGTTTTTT
CASSQSRGLSTGELFF
>TRBJ2-5|NA|TRBV30|TRBD2
TGTGCCTGGAATTTGGCTAGCGGTGGCTCGACCCAGTACTTC
CAWNLASGGSTQYF
>TRBJ1-5|NA|TRBV2|NA
TGTGCCAGCAGTGTGCTAGGGAGCAATCAGCCCCAGCATTTT
CASSVLGSNQPQHF
>TRBJ2-5|once|TRBV9|TRBD2
TGTGCCAGCAGCGCGGGCGCGGGGGGGTACCAAGAGACCCAGTACTTC
CASSAGAGGYQETQYF
>TRBJ1-2|NA|TRBV29-1|TRBD1
TGCAGCGTCCTAAGAAGCGACAGGGGGAACTATGGCTACACCTTC
CSVLRSDRGNYGYTF
>TRBJ2-2|NA|TRBV6-6|NA
TGTGCCAGCAGACGAGGGGACACCGGGGAGCTGTTTTTT
CASRRGDTGELFF
>TRBJ2-3|NA|TRBV5-1|TRBD2
TGCGCCAGCAGGTCACTAGCGGGTGGCACAGATACGCAGTATTTT
CASRSLAGGTDTQYF
>TRBJ1-1|once|TRBV25-1|NA
TGTGCCAGCAGTGAATCAGGGAGGAACACTGAAGCTTTCTTT
CASSESGRNTEAFF
>TRBJ2-2|NA|TRBV7-9|TRBD2
TGTGCCAGCAGCTTACTAGCGGGGGCCACCGGGGAGCTGTTTTTT
CASSLLAGATGELFF
>TRBJ1-6|NA|TRBV28|NA
TGTGCCAGCAGTTTGGTTCGGGGGGCGCATTCACCCCTCCACTTT
CASSLVRGAHSPLHF
>TRBJ1-5|few|TRBV10-1|TRBD1
TGCGCCAGCAGTCTGACAGGGGGCGCGGGTCAGCCCCAGCATTTT
CASSLTGGAGQPQHF
>TRBJ1-2|NA|TRBV5-8|NA
TGTGCCAGCAGCACAGGGCTTGTCAGGGCTAACTATGGCTACACCTTC
CASSTGLVRANYGYTF
>TRBJ2-2|NA|TRBV28|NA
TGTGCCAGCAGTTTATGGGCTAGCCTGAACACCGGGGAGCTGTTTTTT
CASSLWASLNTGELFF
>TRBJ1-1|NA|TRBV7-2|NA
TGTGCCAGCAGCTTGGTTGGCGGGGGTAGTAACACTGAAGCTTTCTTT
CASSLVGGGSNTEAFF
>TRBJ2-5|NA|TRBV19|NA
TGTGCCAGTAGTATAGGGAAAGAGGGTGCCCAGTACTTC
CASSIGKEGAQYF
>TRBJ2-6|NA|TRBV4-2|NA
TGTGCCAGCAGCCAAGATCGTCCTGGGGCCAACGTCCTGACTTTC
CASSQDRPGANVLTF
>TRBJ2-1|NA|TRBV7-8|TRBD2
TGTGCCAGCAGCTTGAGGTGGAGGGAGGGTGAGCAGTTCTTC
CASSLRWREGEQFF
>TRBJ2-1|once|TRBV10-3|TRBD2
TGTGCCATCAGTGCGGGACTAGCGGGAGGGGATGAGCAGTTCTTC
CAISAGLAGGDEQFF
>TRBJ2-1|once|TRBV9|NA
TGTGCCAGCAGCGTAGTCGGGACTTCGTGGAATGAGCAGTTCTTC
CASSVVGTSWNEQFF
>TRBJ1-6|NA|TRBV5-1|NA
TGCGCCAGCAGCCGGGGGGCGCCGGATTCACCCCTCCACTTT
CASSRGAPDSPLHF